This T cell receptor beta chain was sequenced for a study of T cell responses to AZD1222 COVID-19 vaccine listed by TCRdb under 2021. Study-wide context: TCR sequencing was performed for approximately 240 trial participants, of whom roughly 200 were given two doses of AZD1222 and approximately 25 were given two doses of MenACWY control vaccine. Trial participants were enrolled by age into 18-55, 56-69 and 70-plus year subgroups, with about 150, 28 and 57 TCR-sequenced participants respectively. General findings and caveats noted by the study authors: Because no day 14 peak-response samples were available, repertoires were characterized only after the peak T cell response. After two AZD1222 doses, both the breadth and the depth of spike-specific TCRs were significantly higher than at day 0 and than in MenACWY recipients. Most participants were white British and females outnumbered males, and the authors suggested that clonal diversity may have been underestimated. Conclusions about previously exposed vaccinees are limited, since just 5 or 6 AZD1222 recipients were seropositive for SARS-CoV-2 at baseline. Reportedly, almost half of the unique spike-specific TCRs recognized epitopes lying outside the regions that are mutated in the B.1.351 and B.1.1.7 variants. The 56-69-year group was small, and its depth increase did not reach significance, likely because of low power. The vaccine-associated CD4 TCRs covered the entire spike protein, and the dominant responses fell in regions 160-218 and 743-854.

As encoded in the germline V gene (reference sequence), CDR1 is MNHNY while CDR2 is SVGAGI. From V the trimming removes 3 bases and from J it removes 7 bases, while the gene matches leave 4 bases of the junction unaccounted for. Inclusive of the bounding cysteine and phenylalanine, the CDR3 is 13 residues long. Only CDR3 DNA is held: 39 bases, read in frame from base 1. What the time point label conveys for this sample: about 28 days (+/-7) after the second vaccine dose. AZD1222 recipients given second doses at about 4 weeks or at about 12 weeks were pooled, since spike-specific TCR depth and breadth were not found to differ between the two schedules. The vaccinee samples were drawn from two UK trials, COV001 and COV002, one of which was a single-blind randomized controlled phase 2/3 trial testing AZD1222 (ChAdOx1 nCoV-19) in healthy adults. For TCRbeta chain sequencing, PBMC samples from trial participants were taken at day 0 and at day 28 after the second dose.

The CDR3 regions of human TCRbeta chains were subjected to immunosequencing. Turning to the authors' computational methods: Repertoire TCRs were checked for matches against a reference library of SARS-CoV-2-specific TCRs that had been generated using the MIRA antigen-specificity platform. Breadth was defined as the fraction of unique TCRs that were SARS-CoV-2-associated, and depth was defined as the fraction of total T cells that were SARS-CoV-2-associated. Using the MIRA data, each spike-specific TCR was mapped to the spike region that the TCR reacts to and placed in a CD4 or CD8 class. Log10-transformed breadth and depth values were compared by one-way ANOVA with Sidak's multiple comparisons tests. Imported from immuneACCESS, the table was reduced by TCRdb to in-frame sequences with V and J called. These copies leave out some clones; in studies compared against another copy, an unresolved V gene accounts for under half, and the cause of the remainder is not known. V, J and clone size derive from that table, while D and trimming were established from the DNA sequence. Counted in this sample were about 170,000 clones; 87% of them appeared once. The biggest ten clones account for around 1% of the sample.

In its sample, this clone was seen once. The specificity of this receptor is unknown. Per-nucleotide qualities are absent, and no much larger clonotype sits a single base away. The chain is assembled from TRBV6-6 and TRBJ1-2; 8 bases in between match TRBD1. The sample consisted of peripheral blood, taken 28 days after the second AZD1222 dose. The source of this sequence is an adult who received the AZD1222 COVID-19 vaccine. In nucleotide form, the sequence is TGTGCCAGCAGTTATGACAGGGGTGTTGGCTACACCTTC. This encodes CASSYDRGVGYTF.